This TCR beta chain stems from a study of T cells after yellow fever vaccination (dated by TCRdb to about 2019). A note on the overall study: The SMART-Seq v4 Ultra Low Input RNA kit was used to prepare libraries from fractions with low cell numbers. To track T-cell clones before and after primary and booster YFV17D yellow fever vaccination, bulk TCR alpha and beta repertoires were sequenced longitudinally. Two healthy male donors, one aged 18 to 29 and one aged 30 to 40 years, made up the cohort. Blood was drawn at multiple timepoints before and after primary and secondary immunization, with bulk PBMC replicates and cell subsets isolated. Points the paper makes about the study in general: Because the study included only a couple of donors, the extent to which the findings can be generalized is limited. Computational filtering was needed because FACS-sorted repertoires could contain abundant contaminating clonotypes from the bulk population. The secondary T-cell response was weaker than the primary response but faster, peaking on day 5 instead of day 15. A small share of clonotypes occurred in both CD4 and CD8 compartments, likely arising from convergent recombination. After the booster, most clones that had expanded after primary vaccination were detected again (approximately 95% of CD4 and under 90% of CD8), suggesting broad maintenance of memory.

The table lists this clonotype with many counts. Its binding antigen is unknown. Per-base qualities were not stored, and no clone one base away is much larger. The label giving this sample's treatment or condition can be read as: live attenuated yellow fever vaccine strain. PBMCs were isolated from peripheral blood using a standard Ficoll-Paque protocol. Dynabeads CD4 and CD8 positive selection kits were used to isolate CD4 and CD8 T-cell fractions. RNA was extracted with TriZol from bulk PBMCs, CD4 and CD8 fractions, and dextramer-positive and dextramer-negative fractions. Reading from cysteine to phenylalanine, the CDR3 counts 15 amino acids. Only the CDR3 part of the read is kept: 45 bases, read in frame from the first base. V and J are trimmed by 2 bases and 4 bases, and the gene matches miss 3 bases of the junction. From the germline V gene, CDR1 is MNHEY and CDR2 is SVGAGI. The sequencer was an Illumina NovaSeq 6000. TCR cDNA was synthesized by 5'RACE template switching, through which a universal primer site and unique molecular identifiers were introduced. Priming for cDNA synthesis came from both the TCR alpha and TCR beta constant segments. Two PCR steps were used to amplify libraries, with sample barcodes and sequencing adapters being added in the second step. Libraries were sequenced on Illumina HiSeq 2500 (2x100 bp) or NovaSeq (2x150 bp). On the authors' methods: MIGEC handled demultiplexing of reads and collapsing into UMI consensus sequences, while MiXCR performed V(D)J alignment. Vaccine-responding clonotypes were identified with edgeR using replicate PBMC samples, with FDR below 0.01 and a log2 fold change above 5 up to day 15 being required. Bulk clonotypes were assigned CD4 or CD8 identity according to which sequenced CD4 or CD8 repertoire held them at higher abundance. The public reads were reprocessed in TCRdb via fastp at Q25 and MiXCR, keeping in-frame beta chains. Each CDR3 protein gets just one entry, which takes the most common genes and DNA from the rows behind it. The V and J calls were determined by TCRdb, not by the authors. In all, the sample holds roughly 160,000 distinct CDR3 sequences, and roughly 9% of those were seen once. The ten largest clones represent roughly a third of the sample.

Source: CD8+ T cells sorted from PBMCs, taken 45 days after the yellow fever booster vaccination. This TCR derives from a man in his late teens or twenties who received the YFV17D yellow fever vaccine. The receptor chain draws on TRBV6-5 and TRBJ2-2, and TRBD2 aligns with 8 junction nucleotides. Here is the DNA: TGTGCCAGCAGTTACGGCCGGGGGGGCACCGGGGAGCTGTTTTTT. The translation is CASSYGRGGTGELFF.